This TCR beta chain was recovered during a study of cytotoxic CD8 clonotypes in ibrutinib-treated CLL. This clone was observed at least ten times. Data came from immunoSEQ multiplex PCR; TCRdb stores just in-frame clones and leaves some out. The data hold 40,000 to 50,000 clones, with 50% to 65% observed a single time. Trimming shortened V by 3 bases and J by 2 bases, and 7 bases separated the two germline ends. Germline values: CDR1 MNHNS, CDR2 SASEGT. CDR3 size: 13 residues. The sample in question was PBMCs, obtained after 24 months of ibrutinib treatment. The sequence came from a human donor with chronic lymphocytic leukemia. This chain joins TRBV6-1 and TRBJ1-2; perhaps TRBD1 as D (5 bases). The CDR3 protein is CASSDRGNYGYTF. The CDR3 DNA reads as TGTGCCAGCAGTGATCGGGGGAACTATGGCTACACCTTC.